A selection of T cell receptor beta chains follows, all from one sample in a study of blood T cell repertoires in COVID-19. Assay used: immunoSEQ multiplex PCR; TCRdb lists only in-frame clones, some missing. The top ten clones hold 2.5% to 3.5% of a sample with 250,000 to 300,000 clones, 80% to 90% of them seen once. Sequencing used peripheral blood. The receptors were gathered from a woman aged 25 to 39 with active or convalescent COVID-19. The CDR3 runs from the conserved cysteine through the conserved F or W. The D gene is left open where the match is weak. Only part of the rows carry a size: once, few, many, or a class if the clone is expanded.

abundance	d_gene	v_gene	j_gene	CDR3nt	CDR3aa
NA	TRBD1	TRBV5-5	TRBJ1-6	TGTGCCGGGAACCTGGGGACAGCCAATTCACCCCTCCACTTT	CAGNLGTANSPLHF
once	NA	TRBV9	TRBJ1-3	TGTGCCAGCAGCCCAAAGCCCTCGAGGAGAGACTCTGGAAACACCATATATTTT	CASSPKPSRRDSGNTIYF
NA	TRBD1	TRBV27	TRBJ1-2	TGTGCCAGCAGTTTATCGACAGGGCGCGACTATGGCTACACCTTC	CASSLSTGRDYGYTF
NA	TRBD2	TRBV7-2	TRBJ2-3	TGTGCCAGCAGCTTAGACTGGACTAGCGGGGGCCCGCAGTATTTT	CASSLDWTSGGPQYF
few	NA	TRBV2	TRBJ1-5	TGTGCCAGCAGTGAATGGGGAGAGGCGAATCAGCCCCAGCATTTT	CASSEWGEANQPQHF
NA	NA	TRBV27	TRBJ2-7	TGTGCCAGCAGTTTATCTGGAGGGATGGCCTCCTACGAGCAGTACTTC	CASSLSGGMASYEQYF
NA	NA	TRBV4-3	TRBJ1-1	TGCGCCAGCAGCCAAGATAAATGGAACACTGAAGCTTTCTTT	CASSQDKWNTEAFF
NA	TRBD1	TRBV28	TRBJ2-5	TGTGCCAGCAGTCCTACCCCCGCTATCTCCGGGACAGGGAAAGAGACCCAGTACTTC	CASSPTPAISGTGKETQYF
NA	NA	TRBV6-5	TRBJ2-2	TGTGCCAGCCGCCGGGGGTCCTCCACCGGGGAGCTGTTTTTT	CASRRGSSTGELFF
NA	NA	TRBV5-1	TRBJ1-2	TGCGCCAGCAGCTTGACAGGGTACGATGGCTACACCTTC	CASSLTGYDGYTF
NA	TRBD1	TRBV7-8	TRBJ1-1	TGTGCCAGCAGCTCCACAGGGGTGAACACTGAAGCTTTCTTT	CASSSTGVNTEAFF
NA	NA	TRBV7-6	TRBJ2-3	TGTGCCAGCAGCTTAGTTTGGCGGAGCTCTCTCACTAGCACAGATACGCAGTATTTT	CASSLVWRSSLTSTDTQYF
NA	NA	TRBV5-1	TRBJ2-3	TGCGCCAGCAGCTCCCCGAAAGGGGGAGATACGCAGTATTTT	CASSSPKGGDTQYF
NA	TRBD1	TRBV7-2	TRBJ2-3	TGTGCCAGCAGCCCCGACAGGGGACGTGCGGATACGCAGTATTTT	CASSPDRGRADTQYF
NA	TRBD2	TRBV6-5	TRBJ2-5	TGTGCCAGCAGTTACTCGGCTAGCGGGTCGGGGACCCAGTACTTC	CASSYSASGSGTQYF
NA	TRBD2	TRBV19	TRBJ2-1	TGTGCCAGTAGTAATAGCGGGGGGTACAATGAGCAGTTCTTC	CASSNSGGYNEQFF
NA	TRBD1	TRBV7-9	TRBJ2-2	TGTGCCAGCAGCATACCCCCGGGACAGGGGCGGGCGAACACCGGGGAGCTGTTTTTT	CASSIPPGQGRANTGELFF
NA	TRBD1	TRBV5-8	TRBJ1-1	TGTGCCAGCAGCTTCTACAGGGGGCAGGCGAACACTGAAGCTTTCTTT	CASSFYRGQANTEAFF
few	NA	TRBV6-2/TRBV6-3	TRBJ2-7	TGTGCCAGCAGTCCCCGGGACTCAATTCCCCTACTAAGACGCTACGAGCAGTACTTC	CASSPRDSIPLLRRYEQYF
NA	NA	TRBV28	TRBJ2-1	TGTGCCAGCAGTTTGGGGGACTTCTCCTACAATGAGCAGTTCTTC	CASSLGDFSYNEQFF
NA	TRBD2	TRBV7-9	TRBJ2-1	TGTGCCAGCAGCCCTCAGACTAGCGGGGGACCCTACAATGAGCAGTTCTTC	CASSPQTSGGPYNEQFF
NA	TRBD1	TRBV5-5	TRBJ1-5	TGTGCCAGCAGCCCCAGGGACAGGGGAAGCAATCAGCCCCAGCATTTT	CASSPRDRGSNQPQHF
NA	NA	TRBV5-3	TRBJ2-7	TGTGCCAGAAGTCCCGACGAGCAGTACTTC	CARSPDEQYF
NA	NA	TRBV4-3	TRBJ1-5	TGCGCCAGCAGTCACTCGGGTAGCAATCAGCCCCAGCATTTT	CASSHSGSNQPQHF
NA	NA	TRBV5-5	TRBJ2-7	TGTGCCAGCAGCTTGGCAGGGTACAACGAGCAGTACTTC	CASSLAGYNEQYF
NA	TRBD1	TRBV19	TRBJ1-1	TGTGCCAGTCTTAAACAGGGGGCGACGGATGCTTTCTTT	CASLKQGATDAFF
NA	NA	TRBV3-1/TRBV3-2	TRBJ2-7	TGTGCCAGCAGCCCAGGGCTCGCTACACCGAGCTCCTACGAGCAGTACTTC	CASSPGLATPSSYEQYF
NA	TRBD1	TRBV7-9	TRBJ1-6	TGTGCCAGCAGCTTAGGGCAGGGGGACAATTCACCCCTCCACTTT	CASSLGQGDNSPLHF
NA	NA	TRBV6-2/TRBV6-3	TRBJ1-2	TGTGCCAGCAGTTACGGTACGGTTAACTATGGCTACACCTTC	CASSYGTVNYGYTF
NA	NA	TRBV7-7	TRBJ2-2	TGTGCTAGCAGCCCTGGGGACACCATCACCGGGGAGCTGTTTTTT	CASSPGDTITGELFF
NA	NA	TRBV5-5	TRBJ2-2	TGTGCCAGCAGCATACAGGGCCCCGGGGAGCTGTTTTTT	CASSIQGPGELFF
NA	NA	TRBV6-5	TRBJ1-1	TGTGCCAGCAGTCGACGGGGCGGGAGGAACACTGAAGCTTTCTTT	CASSRRGGRNTEAFF
once	NA	TRBV4-3	TRBJ1-1	TGCGCCAGCAGCCAAGTTTTCAAAGGGGGTTCTGAAGCTTTCTTT	CASSQVFKGGSEAFF
NA	TRBD1	TRBV18	TRBJ2-5	TGTGCCAGCTCATCACCTGACAGGGTCTCCTCCGGCGTAGAGACCCAGTACTTC	CASSSPDRVSSGVETQYF
NA	TRBD2	TRBV5-1	TRBJ2-7	TGCGCCAGCAGCTTTGCGGGAGGGACTAGAGGCGAGCAGTACTTC	CASSFAGGTRGEQYF
NA	NA	TRBV2	TRBJ1-5	TGTGCCAGCAGTGAGGAGACCCAGGGTCTGAAGCCCCAGCATTTT	CASSEETQGLKPQHF